This TCR beta chain was retrieved from a study of siplizumab effects on memory and regulatory T cells. In the case of this clone: Its matching antigen is unknown.

General study results and limits: Siplizumab led to significantly less abundant alloreactive sequences that could be traced back to unstimulated CD4+ memory cells. Alloreactive CD4+ clones that could be mapped were on average roughly 69% Treg-derived with siplizumab, against roughly 27% in controls. Major contributors to the alloresponse seemed to be naive T cells, which also appeared more diverse than memory cells.

This CDR3 contains 15 residues. V trimming: 4 bases; J trimming: 2 bases; junction bases outside the gene matches: 9. Looked up from germline, CDR1 is SGHKS and CDR2 is YYEKEE (reference sequence). The data were produced by immunoSEQ multiplex PCR, yet TCRdb's version contains in-frame clones alone and is incomplete. The sample consists of 55,000 to 65,000 clones, around 98% of them appearing once. Sequenced: naive CD8+ T cells sorted from blood. The chain employs TRBV5-5 and TRBJ2-7, with TRBD1 identical over 7 bases. The TCR was taken from a human donor in good health. This CDR3 reads CASSVTGAAPYEQYF. The CDR3 region has the DNA TGTGCCAGCAGCGTAACAGGGGCAGCACCCTACGAGCAGTACTTC.